The clone carrying this T cell receptor beta chain turned up a few times. Antigen: not known. This CDR3 spans 15 amino acids. The germline V gene has CDR1 MNHNS and CDR2 SASEGT. Trimming stripped 2 bases from V and 2 bases from J, with 10 bases between. The data stem from a study of T cell repertoires in cytomegalovirus infection. Study at large: Recently described HLA-C-restricted plus well-studied HLA-B-restricted CMV epitopes were used.

TCRdb reanalysed the reads using MiXCR and keeps one entry per CDR3 protein. The table shows about 900,000 distinct CDR3 sequences, with roughly 30% occurring only once. Study findings and constraints: Clonotype analysis showed dominance of the ex vivo response by HLA-C-restricted CMV-specific TCR beta clonotypes.

The chain joins TRBV6-1 to TRBJ1-3; D is uncertain. The sequences come from cultured CD8+ T cells from PBMCs, collected from culture after CMV antigen stimulation. The receptor was isolated from a human donor in good health (CMV status not recorded). Some clones in this sample may be carry-over from other donors' samples. The CDR3 loop reads CASSEWLMPGNTIYF. The CDR3 DNA reads TGTGCCAGCAGTGAATGGCTGATGCCTGGAAACACCATATATTTT.